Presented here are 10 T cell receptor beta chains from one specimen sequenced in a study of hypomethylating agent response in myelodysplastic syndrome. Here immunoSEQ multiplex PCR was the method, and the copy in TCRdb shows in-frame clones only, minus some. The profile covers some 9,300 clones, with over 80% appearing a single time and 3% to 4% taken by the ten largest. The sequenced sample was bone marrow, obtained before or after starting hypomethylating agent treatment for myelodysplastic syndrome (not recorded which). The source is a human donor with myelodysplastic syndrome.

The CDR3 is CASSELNRGDSNQPQHF. For the CDR3, the DNA is TGTGCCAGCAGTGAACTCAACAGGGGGGATAGCAATCAGCCCCAGCATTTT. J is TRBJ1-5 and V is TRBV2; 8 bases align to TRBD1. CDR3 length: 17 residues. The trim removed 2 bases at V and 0 bases at J, leaving 6 bases unmatched. Per germline, CDR1 SNHLY and CDR2 FYNNEI.

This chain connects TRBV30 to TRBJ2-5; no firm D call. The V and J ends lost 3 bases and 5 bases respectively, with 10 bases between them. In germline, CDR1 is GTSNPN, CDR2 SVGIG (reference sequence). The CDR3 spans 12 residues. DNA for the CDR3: TGTGCCTGGAGAAGGGTGGCGGAGACCCAGTACTTC. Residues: CAWRRVAETQYF.

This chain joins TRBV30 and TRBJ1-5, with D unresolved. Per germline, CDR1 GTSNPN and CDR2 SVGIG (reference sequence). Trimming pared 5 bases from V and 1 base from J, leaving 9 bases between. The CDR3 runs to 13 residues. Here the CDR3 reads CAWAGGSNQPQHF. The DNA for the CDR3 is TGTGCCTGGGCCGGAGGAAGCAATCAGCCCCAGCATTTT.

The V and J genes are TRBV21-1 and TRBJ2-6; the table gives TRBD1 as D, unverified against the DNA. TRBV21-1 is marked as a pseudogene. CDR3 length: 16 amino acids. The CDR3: CASSTRQFSGANVLTF. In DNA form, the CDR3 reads TGTGCCAGCAGCACCAGACAGTTTTCTGGGGCCAACGTCCTGACTTTC.

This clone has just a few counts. As DNA, the CDR3 is TGTGCCAGCAACCCGCGGGGTAGGTCTGAAGCTTTCTTT. Translating it yields CASNPRGRSEAFF. J is TRBJ1-1 and V is TRBV6-5; no clear D. V gave up 7 bases and J gave up 6 bases, with 15 bases separating them. Germline CDR1 and CDR2: MNHEY and SVGAGI. The CDR3 length is 13 residues.

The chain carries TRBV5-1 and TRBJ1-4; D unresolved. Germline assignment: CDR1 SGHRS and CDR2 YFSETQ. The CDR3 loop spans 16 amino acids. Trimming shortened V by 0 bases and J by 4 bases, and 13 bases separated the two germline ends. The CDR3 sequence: CASSLGALSSNEKLFF. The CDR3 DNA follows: TGCGCCAGCAGCTTGGGGGCCCTTTCCAGTAATGAAAAACTGTTTTTT.

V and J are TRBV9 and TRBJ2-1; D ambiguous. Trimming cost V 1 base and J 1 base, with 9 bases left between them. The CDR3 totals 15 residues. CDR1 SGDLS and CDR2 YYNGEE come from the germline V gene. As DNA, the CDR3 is TGTGCCAGCAGCGTAAATACAGCTTCCTACAATGAGCAGTTCTTC. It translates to CASSVNTASYNEQFF.

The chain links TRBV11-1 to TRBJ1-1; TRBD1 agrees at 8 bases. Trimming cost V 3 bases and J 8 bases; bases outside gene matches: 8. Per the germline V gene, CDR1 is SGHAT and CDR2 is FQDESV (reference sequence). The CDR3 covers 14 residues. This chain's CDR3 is CASSLGQAGLEAFF. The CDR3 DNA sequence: TGTGCCAGCAGCTTGGGACAGGCGGGGTTGGAAGCTTTCTTT.

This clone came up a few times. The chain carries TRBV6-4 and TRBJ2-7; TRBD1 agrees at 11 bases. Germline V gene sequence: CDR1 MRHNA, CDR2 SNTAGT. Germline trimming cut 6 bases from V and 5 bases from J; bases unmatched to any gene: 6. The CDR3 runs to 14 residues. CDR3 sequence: CASSPDRGRDEQYF. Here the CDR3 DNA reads TGTGCCAGCAGCCCGGACAGGGGGCGTGACGAGCAGTACTTC.

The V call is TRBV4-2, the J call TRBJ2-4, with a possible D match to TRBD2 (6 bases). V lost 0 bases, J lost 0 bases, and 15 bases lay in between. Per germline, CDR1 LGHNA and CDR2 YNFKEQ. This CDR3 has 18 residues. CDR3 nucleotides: TGTGCCAGCAGCCAAGAACCCCCGGGAGCCGGAGCCAAAAACATTCAGTACTTC. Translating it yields CASSQEPPGAGAKNIQYF.